The 26 T cell receptor beta chains given below trace back to one sample, sequenced in a study of blood T cell repertoires in COVID-19. Assay used: immunoSEQ multiplex PCR; TCRdb lists only in-frame clones, some missing. This sample carries a few hundred thousand clones, more than 80% of them seen once, and the ten largest clones take 6.3%. The sample was peripheral blood. These receptors came from a woman between 50 and 59 years old with COVID-19, enrolled during active disease.

This clone was detected only a few times. This chain uses TRBV21-1 with TRBJ1-5; TRBD1 was called by the table and not checked on the DNA. TRBV21-1 is an annotated pseudogene. This CDR3 has 15 amino acids. The CDR3 nucleotides are TGTGCCTGGGCGACTGGGCAGGGGGAGGCCGAGCCCCAGCATTTT. Translated, it gives CAWATGQGEAEPQHF.

The chain employs TRBV7-3 and TRBJ2-1; no definite D call. Germline lookup yields CDR1 SGHTA and CDR2 FQGTGA. CDR3 size: 12 residues. Between the trimmed V and J ends, which lost 4 bases and 6 bases, there was a span of 7 bases. The CDR3 reads CASSSQRNEQFF. CDR3 nucleotides: TGTGCCAGCAGCTCCCAGCGCAATGAGCAGTTCTTC.

The J gene is TRBJ2-1, the V gene TRBV30, with TRBD1 as a possible D gene (5 bases). CDR1 GTSNPN and CDR2 SVGIG come from the germline V gene (reference sequence). The CDR3 length is 13 residues. Trimming pared 4 bases from V and 5 bases from J, leaving 12 bases between. The CDR3 loop reads CAWNRFRDNEQFF. DNA for the CDR3: TGTGCCTGGAACAGGTTCAGAGACAATGAGCAGTTCTTC.

This clone showed up just once. The chain combines TRBV28 with TRBJ2-1, with TRBD2 identical over 7 bases. J lost 1 base, V lost 8 bases, and 11 bases had no gene match. The germline gives CDR1 MDHEN, CDR2 SYDVKM. This CDR3 has 16 amino acids. The CDR3 bases are TGTGCCAGCGCAGTGGGAGTAGCGGGTTCCTACAATGAGCAGTTCTTC. It translates to CASAVGVAGSYNEQFF.

V and J are TRBV12-3 or TRBV12-4 and TRBJ1-1; TRBD1 is a possible D gene (5 bases). The CDR3 is made up of 12 amino acids. Trimming took off 6 bases at V and 8 bases at J, with 13 bases between the two ends. The CDR3 loop reads CASRSPRGEAFF. CDR3 DNA sequence: TGTGCCAGCAGATCCCCGCGGGGCGAAGCTTTCTTT.

This clone was detected a few times. The rearrangement links TRBV12-3 or TRBV12-4 to TRBJ1-5; D not certain. The CDR3 runs to 13 residues. V lost 3 bases, J lost 6 bases, and 9 bases lay in between. CDR3 residues: CASSFSPGQPQHF. CDR3 coding DNA: TGTGCCAGCAGTTTTTCACCCGGTCAGCCCCAGCATTTT.

The chain couples TRBV24-1 to TRBJ2-3; 8 bases are shared with TRBD2. The ends lost 1 base at V and 3 bases at J; junction bases unmatched: 8. This CDR3 contains 17 residues. Germline CDR1 is KGHDR and CDR2 is SFDVKD. The CDR3 is CATSDFGESGSTDTQYF. DNA of the CDR3: TGTGCCACCAGTGATTTCGGAGAGAGCGGGAGTACAGATACGCAGTATTTT.

The chain couples TRBV5-4 to TRBJ2-3; 8 bases align to TRBD2. From germline, CDR1 is SGHNT and CDR2 YYREEE (reference sequence). V dropped 5 bases and J dropped 1; count of bases not matched to a gene: 3. The CDR3 extends over 14 amino acids. CDR3: CASSPTSGTDTQYF. The DNA of the CDR3 is TGTGCCAGCAGTCCGACTAGCGGCACAGATACGCAGTATTTT.

This rearrangement joins TRBV19 to TRBJ2-1; 16 bases align to TRBD2. V trimming: 1 base; J trimming: 5 bases; junction bases outside the gene matches: 11. The CDR3 spans 20 residues. Germline CDR1 is LNHDA and CDR2 is SQIVND (reference sequence). CDR3 in DNA: TGTGCCAGTAGTATAGCCGGGACTAGCGGGAGGGCCTCCCCACACAATGAGCAGTTCTTC. Protein sequence: CASSIAGTSGRASPHNEQFF.

About this clone itself: A junction end diverges from the germline sequence, so it may reflect a read error. This sequence joins TRBV11-3 and TRBJ2-7; D is perhaps TRBD1 (6 bases). CDR1 and CDR2 (germline): SGHNT, YENEEA. The CDR3 runs 12 residues. DNA of the CDR3: TGTGCCAGCAGCTTAGATTGGACAGCCAAGATCTTC. Encoded protein: CASSLDWTAKIF.

The rearrangement links TRBV9 to TRBJ2-1; 13 nucleotides match TRBD2. The CDR3 is 16 amino acids. After removal of 0 bases from V and 9 bases from J, the junction contained 6 bases not matched to a gene. Germline V gene sequence: CDR1 SGDLS, CDR2 YYNGEE. CDR3 DNA: TGTGCCAGCAGCGTAGAAGGCGGACTAGCGGGAGCTGAGCAGTTCTTC. Protein: CASSVEGGLAGAEQFF.

The chain employs TRBV11-3 and TRBJ2-1; D perhaps matches TRBD2 (6 bases). Germline V gene lookup returns CDR1 SGHNT and CDR2 YENEEA. CDR3 length: 19 amino acids. Trimming removed 3 bases at V and 0 bases at J, with 21 bases between. DNA of the CDR3: TGTGCCAGCAGCTTGGAGGGAGGTTTTGCCGGTAACTCCTACAATGAGCAGTTCTTC. The encoded protein is CASSLEGGFAGNSYNEQFF.

The V gene is TRBV4-3, the J gene TRBJ1-5; possibly TRBD1 for D (6 bases). CDR1 and CDR2 (germline): LGHNA, YSLEER. The CDR3 length is 13 residues. Trimming left V 4 bases short and J 9 bases short, with 13 bases between. The CDR3 DNA reads as TGCGCCAGCAGCCTACAACAGGGACCGCCCCAGCATTTT. It is translated as CASSLQQGPPQHF.

This clone was detected a few times. This chain joins TRBV12-5 and TRBJ1-6; 10 nucleotides match TRBD1. The V segment lost 0 bases and the J segment 7 bases; nucleotides outside the gene matches: 9. The CDR3 length is 18 residues. Germline V lookup: CDR1 LGHNT, CDR2 FRNRAP. The CDR3 spells CASGLVTYKGQGNSPLHF. Here the CDR3 DNA reads TGTGCTAGTGGTTTGGTAACGTATAAGGGACAGGGGAATTCACCCCTCCACTTT.

This clone occurred once. The V and J genes are TRBV7-9 and TRBJ2-3; maybe TRBD2 (5 bases). The V gene's germline CDR1 is SEHNR and CDR2 FQNEAQ (reference sequence). Trimming removed 2 bases at V and 2 bases at J, with 17 bases between. The CDR3 extends over 17 amino acids. The CDR3 nucleotides are TGTGCCAGCAGCTTAATCCTCGCTAGCCGAATCACAGATACGCAGTATTTT. This codes for CASSLILASRITDTQYF.

The rearrangement joins TRBV30 to TRBJ2-7, with D possibly matching TRBD1 (5 bases). Germline CDR1 is GTSNPN and CDR2 is SVGIG (reference sequence). This CDR3 comprises 13 residues. The germline V and J ends were trimmed by 3 bases and 3 bases, with 12 bases remaining between them. CDR3: CAWRLGQGYEQYF. The CDR3 DNA reads TGTGCCTGGAGGCTCGGGCAGGGCTACGAGCAGTACTTC.

This clone appeared once. This chain joins TRBV9 and TRBJ2-7, with TRBD1 identical over 7 bases. Trimming at V came to 0 bases and at J to 3 bases, leaving 3 bases not matched to a gene. The CDR3 has 14 amino acids. Germline V lookup: CDR1 SGDLS, CDR2 YYNGEE. The CDR3 spells CASSVGRQGYEQYF. The CDR3 bases are TGTGCCAGCAGCGTAGGACGACAGGGCTACGAGCAGTACTTC.

This chain links TRBV19 with TRBJ1-1; the match to TRBD1 covers 9 bases. V was pared by 0 bases and J by 8 bases, with 22 bases of the junction left unmatched. CDR1 is LNHDA and CDR2 is SQIVND in the germline V gene (reference sequence). The CDR3 has 20 residues. The CDR3: CASSIDQLPALPTGQGEAFF. The CDR3 nucleotides are TGTGCCAGTAGTATAGATCAATTGCCAGCCCTGCCCACCGGACAGGGGGAAGCTTTCTTT.

The V call is TRBV5-1, the J call TRBJ2-2, with TRBD2 matching over 7 bases. With V trimmed by 4 bases and J by 2 bases, 8 bases remained unmatched. This CDR3 is built from 16 residues. The germline gives CDR1 SGHRS, CDR2 YFSETQ. In DNA form, the CDR3 reads TGCGCCAGCAGCCCCCTGGCTAGCGGAAACACCGGGGAGCTGTTTTTT. Residues: CASSPLASGNTGELFF.

This sequence joins TRBV2 and TRBJ1-3; TRBD1 might be the D (5 bases). Deletions cut 4 bases from V and 0 bases from J, with 13 bases between. Per the germline V gene, CDR1 is SNHLY and CDR2 is FYNNEI. The length of the CDR3 is 16 residues. The CDR3 DNA follows: TGTGCCAGCAGTGCGGGACTTAGGGACTCTGGAAACACCATATATTTT. Translated: CASSAGLRDSGNTIYF.

The V and J genes are TRBV7-3 and TRBJ2-1; D is perhaps TRBD2 (6 bases). Germline CDR1 SGHTA, CDR2 FQGTGA. The CDR3 totals 16 residues. V lost 5 bases and J 0 bases, leaving 14 bases between the germline ends. The CDR3 is CASSPTGTYSYNEQFF. The CDR3 coding sequence is TGTGCCAGCAGCCCAACCGGGACTTACTCCTACAATGAGCAGTTCTTC.

This rearrangement joins TRBV19 to TRBJ2-1, with 12 positions matching TRBD1. The trim removed 3 bases at V and 12 bases at J, leaving 9 bases unmatched. The CDR3 length is 15 residues. Germline values: CDR1 LNHDA, CDR2 SQIVND (reference sequence). The DNA for the CDR3 is TGTGCCAGTAGTATTGTTGGGACAGGGGGCGAGGGGCAGTTCTTC. Protein product: CASSIVGTGGEGQFF.

The rearrangement links TRBV9 to TRBJ1-5, with TRBD1 identical over 9 bases. CDR3 length: 16 amino acids. The germline CDR1 and CDR2 sequences are SGDLS and YYNGEE. Trimming cost V 3 bases and J 3 bases; bases outside gene matches: 7. The CDR3 region has the DNA TGTGCCAGCAGCGCCTCAACAGGGGGCTCCAATCAGCCCCAGCATTTT. This encodes CASSASTGGSNQPQHF.

This chain connects TRBV5-1 to TRBJ2-1; 7 nucleotides align to TRBD1. J lost 8 bases, V lost 4 bases, and 6 bases had no gene match. The germline CDR1 and CDR2 sequences are SGHRS and YFSETQ. The CDR3 is 13 residues long. The CDR3 nucleotides are TGCGCCAGCAGCGAAAGACAGGGCTATGAGCAGTTCTTC. Its protein product is CASSERQGYEQFF.

V gene TRBV5-4 combines with J gene TRBJ2-2; weak D call: TRBD2 (5 bases). Germline V gene sequence: CDR1 SGHNT, CDR2 YYREEE (reference sequence). The CDR3 consists of 14 residues. V shed 4 bases and J shed 5 bases, with 12 bases lying between them. The CDR3 loop reads CASSIRTSTGELFF. For the CDR3, the DNA is TGTGCCAGCAGCATCCGGACTTCGACCGGGGAGCTGTTTTTT.

V gene TRBV21-1 combines with J gene TRBJ1-5; TRBD1 is taken as the D call from the table, unchecked against the DNA. TRBV21-1 is a pseudogene segment. The CDR3 loop spans 17 amino acids. The CDR3 protein is CASSKAGQGAPRQPQHF. The CDR3 nucleotides are TGTGCCAGCAGCAAAGCGGGACAGGGGGCCCCCAGGCAGCCCCAGCATTTT.